These 4 T cell receptor beta chains originate from one sample sequenced in a study of control samples from healthy donors and cancer patients. TCRdb's table, derived via immunoSEQ multiplex PCR, lists solely in-frame clones and lacks some. The sample has about 120,000 clones, roughly 93% seen once; the top ten hold about 2.6%. Sequenced sample: blood. These receptors were collected from a man aged 25 to 40 in good health.

V usage is TRBV5-1 and J usage is TRBJ2-3; perhaps TRBD2 as D (5 bases). V was trimmed by 1 base and J by 5 bases, leaving 14 bases between them. CDR3 size: 15 residues. CDR1 is SGHRS, CDR2 YFSETQ, per germline. The CDR3 region has the DNA TGCGCCAGCAGCTTGCCACGCGGGCACCAAGATACGCAGTATTTT. It translates to CASSLPRGHQDTQYF.

The V and J genes are TRBV6-1 and TRBJ2-7; no clear D. Germline CDR1 is MNHNS and CDR2 is SASEGT. The CDR3 covers 15 residues. V shed 2 bases and J shed 0 bases, with 11 bases lying between them. The CDR3 protein is CASSENWVSSYEQYV. Here the CDR3 DNA reads TGTGCCAGCAGTGAAAACTGGGTTAGCTCCTACGAGCAGTACGTC.

The chain has TRBV5-1 and TRBJ1-2; the D gene is possibly TRBD1 (6 bases). Germline V gene lookup returns CDR1 SGHRS and CDR2 YFSETQ. The germline V and J ends were trimmed by 0 bases and 8 bases, with 14 bases remaining between them. CDR3 length: 14 residues. CDR3 loop: CASSLGRGGEGYTF. The DNA of the CDR3 is TGCGCCAGCAGCTTGGGGAGAGGGGGTGAAGGCTACACCTTC.

J is TRBJ2-2 and V is TRBV24-1; unclear D gene. Germline V gives CDR1 KGHDR, CDR2 SFDVKD. The V and J ends lost 4 bases and 8 bases respectively, with 10 bases between them. The CDR3 is 13 amino acids. CDR3 DNA sequence: TGTGCCACCAGTGAAAGAGGATGGGGGGAGCTGTTTTTT. It codes for CATSERGWGELFF.